This TCR beta chain was sequenced for a study of blood T cell repertoires in COVID-19. The assay was immunoSEQ multiplex PCR, and TCRdb's table has in-frame clones only and misses some. The sample includes 240,000 or so clones, approximately 91% of them seen just once. CDR1 is MNHEY and CDR2 is SVGEGT in the germline V gene. V lost 1 base, J lost 4 bases, and 13 bases lay in between. The CDR3 runs 15 residues. This TCR was recovered from a woman aged 25 to 45 with acute or convalescent COVID-19. The sequenced material came from peripheral blood. This chain connects TRBV6-2 or TRBV6-3 to TRBJ2-5; D is perhaps TRBD2 (7 bases). CDR3 in amino acids: CASSYFGGGGETQYF. The CDR3 region has the DNA TGTGCCAGCAGTTACTTTGGGGGAGGGGGAGAGACCCAGTACTTC.